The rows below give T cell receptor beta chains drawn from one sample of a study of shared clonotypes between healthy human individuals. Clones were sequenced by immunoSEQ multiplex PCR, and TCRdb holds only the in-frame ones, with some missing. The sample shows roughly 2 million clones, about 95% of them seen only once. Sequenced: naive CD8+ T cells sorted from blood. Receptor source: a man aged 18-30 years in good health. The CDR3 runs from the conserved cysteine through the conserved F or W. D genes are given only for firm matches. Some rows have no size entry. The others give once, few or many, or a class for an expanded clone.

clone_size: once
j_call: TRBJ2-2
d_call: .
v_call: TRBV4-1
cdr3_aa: CASSSPEGFRTGELFF
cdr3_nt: TGCGCCAGCAGCTCCCCGGAGGGTTTTCGGACCGGGGAGCTGTTTTTT

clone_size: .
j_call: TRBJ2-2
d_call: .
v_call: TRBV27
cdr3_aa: CASSLGQGGGELFF
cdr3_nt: TGTGCCAGCAGTTTAGGGCAGGGGGGCGGGGAGCTGTTTTTT

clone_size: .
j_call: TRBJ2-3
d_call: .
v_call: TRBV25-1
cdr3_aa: CANRQGSTDTQYF
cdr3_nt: TGTGCCAATCGGCAGGGGAGCACAGATACGCAGTATTTT

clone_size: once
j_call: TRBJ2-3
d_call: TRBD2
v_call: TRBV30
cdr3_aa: CAWAAGVGSTDTQYF
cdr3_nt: TGTGCCTGGGCTGCGGGGGTTGGGTCCACAGATACGCAGTATTTT

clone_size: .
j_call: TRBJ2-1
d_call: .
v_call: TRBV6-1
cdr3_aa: CASRGYHNEQFF
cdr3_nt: TGTGCCAGCAGGGGCTACCACAATGAGCAGTTCTTC

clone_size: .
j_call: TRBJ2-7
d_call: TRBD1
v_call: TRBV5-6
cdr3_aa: CASSLRGQSYEQYF
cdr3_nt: TGTGCCAGCAGCTTGAGGGGGCAGTCCTACGAGCAGTACTTC

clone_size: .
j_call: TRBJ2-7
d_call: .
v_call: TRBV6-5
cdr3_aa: CASSYSTDSSSYEQYF
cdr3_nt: TGTGCCAGCAGTTATTCGACAGACTCCAGCTCCTACGAGCAGTACTTC

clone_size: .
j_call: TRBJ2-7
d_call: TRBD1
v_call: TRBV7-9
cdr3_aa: CASSLATWDSSSSYEQYF
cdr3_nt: TGTGCCAGCAGCTTAGCAACGTGGGACAGCTCGAGCTCCTACGAGCAGTACTTC

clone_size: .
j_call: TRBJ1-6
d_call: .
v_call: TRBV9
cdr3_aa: CASSHGGSPLHF
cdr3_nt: TGTGCCAGCAGCCACGGGGGTTCACCCCTCCACTTT

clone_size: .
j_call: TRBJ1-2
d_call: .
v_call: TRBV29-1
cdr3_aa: CSVEDSNPYGYTF
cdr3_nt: TGCAGCGTCGAGGACAGCAACCCCTATGGCTACACCTTC

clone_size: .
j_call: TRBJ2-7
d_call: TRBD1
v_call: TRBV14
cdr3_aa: CASSPGQGRYEQYF
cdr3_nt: TGTGCCAGCAGCCCCGGACAGGGGCGCTACGAGCAGTACTTC

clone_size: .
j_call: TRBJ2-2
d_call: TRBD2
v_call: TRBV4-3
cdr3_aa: CASSQEGTSGTTNTGELFF
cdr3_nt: TGCGCCAGCAGCCAAGAGGGGACTAGCGGGACCACGAACACCGGGGAGCTGTTTTTT

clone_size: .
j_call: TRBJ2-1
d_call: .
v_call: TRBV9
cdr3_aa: CASSPSMNEQFF
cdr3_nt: TGTGCCAGCAGCCCATCCATGAATGAGCAGTTCTTC

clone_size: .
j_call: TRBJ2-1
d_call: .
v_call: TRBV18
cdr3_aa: CASSPLVADTAYNEQFF
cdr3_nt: TGTGCCAGCTCACCCCTGGTAGCGGATACTGCCTACAATGAGCAGTTCTTC

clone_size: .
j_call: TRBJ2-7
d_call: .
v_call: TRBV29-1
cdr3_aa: CSATSGLTYEQYF
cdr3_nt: TGCAGCGCGACATCGGGACTGACCTACGAGCAGTACTTC

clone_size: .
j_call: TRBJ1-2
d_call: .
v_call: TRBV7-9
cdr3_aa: CASSQPGYANYGYTF
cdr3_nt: TGTGCCAGCAGCCAGCCGGGATATGCTAACTATGGCTACACCTTC

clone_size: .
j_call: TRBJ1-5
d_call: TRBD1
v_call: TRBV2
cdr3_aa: CASSDSTGAYQPQHF
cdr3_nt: TGTGCCAGCAGTGACTCGACAGGGGCGTATCAGCCCCAGCATTTT

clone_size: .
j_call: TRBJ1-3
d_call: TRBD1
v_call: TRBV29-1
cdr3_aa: CSVRTGDGNTIYF
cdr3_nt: TGCAGCGTACGGACAGGGGATGGAAACACCATATATTTT

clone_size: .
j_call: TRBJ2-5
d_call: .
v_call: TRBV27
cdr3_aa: CASSLSADWPGETQYF
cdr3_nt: TGTGCCAGCAGTTTATCTGCTGACTGGCCTGGGGAGACCCAGTACTTC

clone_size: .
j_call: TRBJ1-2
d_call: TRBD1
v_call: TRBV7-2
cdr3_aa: CASSNRDSDIYGYTF
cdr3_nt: TGTGCCAGCAGCAACCGGGACAGCGACATCTATGGCTACACCTTC

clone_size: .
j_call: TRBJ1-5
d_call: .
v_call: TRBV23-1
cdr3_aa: CASSHQDRSYSNQPQHF
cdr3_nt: TGCGCCAGCAGTCACCAGGACAGATCATATAGCAATCAGCCCCAGCATTTT

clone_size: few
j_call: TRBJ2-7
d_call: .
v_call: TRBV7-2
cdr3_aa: CASSSNYEQYF
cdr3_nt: TGTGCCAGCAGCTCAAACTACGAGCAGTACTTC

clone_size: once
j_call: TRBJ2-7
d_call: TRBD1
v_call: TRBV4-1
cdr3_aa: CASSQDRAGTGAYEQYF
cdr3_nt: TGCGCCAGCAGCCAAGATAGGGCCGGGACAGGGGCCTACGAGCAGTACTTC

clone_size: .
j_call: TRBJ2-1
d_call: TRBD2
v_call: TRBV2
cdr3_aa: CASTPSPTSGSGRNEQFF
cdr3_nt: TGTGCCAGCACCCCCTCCCCAACTAGCGGGAGTGGTCGGAATGAGCAGTTCTTC

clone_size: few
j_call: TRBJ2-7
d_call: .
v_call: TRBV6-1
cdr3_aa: CASSVGAGSYEQYF
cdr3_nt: TGTGCCAGCAGTGTAGGGGCAGGCTCCTACGAGCAGTACTTC

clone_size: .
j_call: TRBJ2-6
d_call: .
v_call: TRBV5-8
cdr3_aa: CASSSPDSGANVLTF
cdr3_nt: TGTGCCAGCAGCTCCCCCGACTCTGGGGCCAACGTCCTGACTTTC

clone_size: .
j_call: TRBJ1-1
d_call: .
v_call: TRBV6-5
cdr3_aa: CASSQVWGARTEAFF
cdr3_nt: TGTGCCAGCAGTCAAGTATGGGGGGCGCGGACTGAAGCTTTCTTT

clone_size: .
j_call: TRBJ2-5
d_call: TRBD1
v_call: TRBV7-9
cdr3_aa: CASSPRDRGQETQYF
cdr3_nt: TGTGCCAGCAGCCCTCGGGACAGGGGGCAAGAGACCCAGTACTTC

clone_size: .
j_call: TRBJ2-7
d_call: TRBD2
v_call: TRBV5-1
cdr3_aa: CASSLGLATYEQYF
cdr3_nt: TGCGCCAGCAGCTTGGGACTAGCAACCTACGAGCAGTACTTC

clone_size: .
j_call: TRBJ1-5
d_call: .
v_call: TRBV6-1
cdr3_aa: CASSDSGDQPQHF
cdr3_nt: TGTGCCAGCAGTGATAGTGGGGATCAGCCCCAGCATTTT

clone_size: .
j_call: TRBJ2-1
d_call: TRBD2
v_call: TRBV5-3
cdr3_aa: CARREGTSGRSNEQFF
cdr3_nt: TGTGCCAGAAGAGAGGGGACTAGCGGGAGGTCAAATGAGCAGTTCTTC

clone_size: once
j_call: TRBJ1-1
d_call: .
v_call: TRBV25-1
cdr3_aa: CASSPSGDTEAFF
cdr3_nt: TGTGCCAGCAGTCCAAGCGGGGACACTGAAGCTTTCTTT

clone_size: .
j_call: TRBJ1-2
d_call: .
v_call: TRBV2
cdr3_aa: CASSPDYYGYTF
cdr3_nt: TGTGCCAGCAGCCCCGACTACTATGGCTACACCTTC

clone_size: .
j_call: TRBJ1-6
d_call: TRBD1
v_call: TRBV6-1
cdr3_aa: CASSERQGNSPLHF
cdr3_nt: TGTGCCAGCAGTGAAAGACAGGGTAATTCACCCCTCCACTTT

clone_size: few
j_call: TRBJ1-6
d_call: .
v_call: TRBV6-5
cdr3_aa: CASSYASDSPLHF
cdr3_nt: TGTGCCAGCAGTTACGCCAGTGATTCACCCCTCCACTTT

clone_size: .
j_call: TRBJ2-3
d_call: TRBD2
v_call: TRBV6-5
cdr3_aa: CASSYSTSGKADTQYF
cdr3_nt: TGTGCCAGCAGTTACTCGACTAGCGGGAAGGCAGATACGCAGTATTTT

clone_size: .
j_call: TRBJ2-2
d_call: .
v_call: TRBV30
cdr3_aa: CAGARENTGELFF
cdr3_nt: TGTGCCGGAGCCCGGGAGAACACCGGGGAGCTGTTTTTT

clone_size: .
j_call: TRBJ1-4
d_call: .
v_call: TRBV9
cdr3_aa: CASSAPLSEKLFF
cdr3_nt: TGTGCCAGCAGCGCACCCTTAAGTGAAAAACTGTTTTTT

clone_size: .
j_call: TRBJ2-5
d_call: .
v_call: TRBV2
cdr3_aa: CASRTVGEETQYF
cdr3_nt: TGTGCCAGCAGGACGGTCGGGGAAGAGACCCAGTACTTC

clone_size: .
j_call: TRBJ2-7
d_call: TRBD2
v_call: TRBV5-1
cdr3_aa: CASSFGLGYEQYF
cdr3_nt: TGCGCCAGCAGCTTCGGACTAGGTTACGAGCAGTACTTC

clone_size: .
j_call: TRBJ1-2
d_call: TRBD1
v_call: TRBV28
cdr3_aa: CASSLDAGTGAHGYTF
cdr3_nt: TGTGCCAGCAGTTTGGACGCCGGGACAGGGGCCCATGGCTACACCTTC

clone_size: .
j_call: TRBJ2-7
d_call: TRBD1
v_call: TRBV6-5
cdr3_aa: CASSPQGDRGWYF
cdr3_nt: TGTGCCAGCAGTCCCCAGGGGGACAGGGGATGGTACTTC

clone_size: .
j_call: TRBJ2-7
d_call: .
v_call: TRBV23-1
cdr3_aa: CASSQPGLLIGEQYF
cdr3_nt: TGCGCCAGCAGTCAACCGGGACTGTTAATTGGGGAGCAGTACTTC

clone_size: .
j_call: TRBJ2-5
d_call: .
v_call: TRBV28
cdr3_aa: CASSLPPQTVQETQYF
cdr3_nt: TGTGCCAGCAGTTTACCCCCACAGACAGTACAAGAGACCCAGTACTTC

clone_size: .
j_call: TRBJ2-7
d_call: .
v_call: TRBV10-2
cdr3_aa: CASKYGYYEQYF
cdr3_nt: TGCGCCAGCAAATACGGTTACTACGAGCAGTACTTC

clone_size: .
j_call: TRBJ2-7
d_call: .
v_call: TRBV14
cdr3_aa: CASSQARVGVISYEQYF
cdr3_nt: TGTGCCAGCAGCCAAGCGAGGGTTGGGGTTATCTCCTACGAGCAGTACTTC

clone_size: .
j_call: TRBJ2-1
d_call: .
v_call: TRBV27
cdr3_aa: CASSLGGGYNEQFF
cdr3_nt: TGTGCCAGCAGCCTCGGTGGGGGGTACAATGAGCAGTTCTTC

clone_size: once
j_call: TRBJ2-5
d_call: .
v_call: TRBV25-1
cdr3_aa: CASSDSGTDQETQYF
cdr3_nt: TGTGCCAGCAGTGATTCCGGAACCGATCAAGAGACCCAGTACTTC

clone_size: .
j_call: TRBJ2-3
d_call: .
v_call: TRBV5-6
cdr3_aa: CASSRGASDTQYF
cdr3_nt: TGTGCCAGCAGCCGCGGAGCGTCGGATACGCAGTATTTT

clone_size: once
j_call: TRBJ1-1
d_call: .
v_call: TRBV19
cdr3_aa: CASSIDLETEAFF
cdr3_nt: TGTGCCAGTAGTATAGATCTGGAAACTGAAGCTTTCTTT

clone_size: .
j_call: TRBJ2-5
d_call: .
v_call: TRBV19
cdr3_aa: CASSIWAGKETQYF
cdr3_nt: TGTGCCAGTAGTATTTGGGCAGGGAAAGAGACCCAGTACTTC